Shown below are 22 T cell receptor beta chains from a single sample sequenced in a study of blood T cell repertoires in COVID-19. Sequenced by immunoSEQ multiplex PCR; TCRdb stores in-frame clones only, minus some. The data contain under 150,000 clones, under 90% of them singletons. Material for sequencing was PBMCs or T cells enriched from blood (not recorded which). The receptors stem from a man aged 50 to 59 in a cohort exposed to, infected with or recovered from COVID-19 (not recorded which).

V and J are TRBV3-1 (or the pseudogene TRBV3-2) and TRBJ2-7; no firm D call. The CDR3 has 13 amino acids. The V gene's germline CDR1 is LGHDT and CDR2 YNNKEL (reference sequence). V was clipped by 2 bases and J by 3 bases, with 8 bases between them. CDR3: CASSQQSHYEQYF. For the CDR3, the DNA is TGTGCCAGCAGCCAACAGTCACACTACGAGCAGTACTTC.

V is TRBV6-5 and J is TRBJ1-4; tentatively, D is TRBD1 (5 bases). Germline CDR1 reads MNHEY; CDR2 reads SVGAGI. The CDR3 sequence is 12 residues long. With 8 bases removed from V and 10 bases from J, the gap between germline ends came to 14 bases. The CDR3 region is CASHAFQGKLFF. The CDR3 nucleotides are TGTGCCAGCCATGCATTTCAGGGAAAACTGTTTTTT.

This clone was observed a few times. The chain links TRBV6-5 to TRBJ1-6; D possibly corresponds to TRBD1 (5 bases). CDR3 length: 14 amino acids. CDR1 and CDR2 from the germline V gene are MNHEY and SVGAGI. Trimming stripped 6 bases from V and 4 bases from J, with 10 bases between. The CDR3 loop reads CASRGDSYNSPLHF. CDR3 bases: TGTGCCAGCAGAGGAGACAGTTATAATTCACCCCTCCACTTT.

The J gene is TRBJ2-1, the V gene TRBV5-1, with D perhaps TRBD1 (6 bases). The V gene's germline CDR1 is SGHRS and CDR2 YFSETQ. The germline V and J ends were trimmed by 2 bases and 3 bases, with 12 bases remaining between them. The CDR3 has 15 amino acids. The CDR3 sequence: CASSFMRGIYNEQFF. The CDR3 nucleotides read TGCGCCAGCAGCTTCATGAGGGGGATCTACAATGAGCAGTTCTTC.

V is TRBV19 and J is TRBJ1-1, with 7 positions matching TRBD1. The CDR3 runs 13 residues. With V trimmed by 5 bases and J by 8 bases, 8 bases remained unmatched. Looked up from germline, CDR1 is LNHDA and CDR2 is SQIVND (reference sequence). The DNA of the CDR3 is TGTGCCAGTAGTGCAGACAGGGTACGGGAAGCTTTCTTT. Its translation is CASSADRVREAFF.

The chain uses TRBV29-1 and TRBJ1-1, with D unclear. V dropped 3 bases and J dropped 3 bases, with 8 bases sitting between them. The CDR3 length is 12 residues. Germline-derived CDR1 and CDR2 are SQVTM and ANQGSEA. The CDR3 nucleotides read TGCAGCGTTGATCCAACAGACACTGAAGCTTTCTTT. The encoded protein is CSVDPTDTEAFF.

Comment on this clone: The same CDR3 is also encoded by other DNA sequences in this sample. The chain carries TRBV4-1 and TRBJ1-2; 7 bases map to TRBD1. The CDR3 totals 13 residues. Trimming removed 4 bases from V and 4 bases from J; junction bases left unmatched: 3. CDR1 is MGHRA, CDR2 YSYEKL, per germline. This chain's CDR3 is CASSPGTAYGYTF. CDR3 nucleotides: TGCGCCAGCAGCCCCGGGACAGCCTATGGCTACACCTTC.

This rearrangement joins TRBV5-1 to TRBJ2-5; 11 bases are shared with TRBD1. J lost 5 bases, V lost 2 bases, and 5 bases had no gene match. This CDR3 is built from 15 residues. Germline V gene data show CDR1 as SGHRS and CDR2 as YFSETQ. In nucleotides, the CDR3 is TGCGCCAGCAGCTTTGGGACAGGGGGTATGGAGACCCAGTACTTC. Translation gives CASSFGTGGMETQYF.

This clone showed up just once. This sequence joins TRBV7-9 and TRBJ2-4; TRBD2 might be the D (7 bases). Germline-derived CDR1 and CDR2 are SEHNR and FQNEAQ (reference sequence). There are 13 residues in the CDR3. With 7 bases removed from V and 6 bases from J, the gap between germline ends came to 13 bases. This CDR3 is CASTWAGANIQYF. CDR3 nucleotides: TGTGCCAGCACCTGGGCGGGGGCAAACATTCAGTACTTC.

The V call is TRBV5-1, the J call TRBJ2-1; D perhaps matches TRBD2 (7 bases). The CDR3 consists of 14 residues. The V and J ends lost 0 bases and 10 bases respectively, with 14 bases between them. CDR1 and CDR2 from the germline V gene are SGHRS and YFSETQ. The CDR3, as DNA: TGCGCCAGCAGCTTGGAAGGGGGGGCGGAGGAGCAGTTCTTC. Translating it yields CASSLEGGAEEQFF. Looking up the rest from reference TRBV5-1 and TRBJ2-1 gives the full variable domain: KAGVTQTPRYLIKTRGQQVTLSCSPISGHRSVSWYQQTPGQGLQFLFEYFSETQRNKGNFPGRFSGRQFSNSRSEMNVSTLELGDSALYLCASSLEGGAEEQFFGPGTRLTVL.

This chain uses TRBV9 with TRBJ1-2; 9 bases are a match to TRBD1. Trimming took 0 bases from V and 6 from J; bases not matched to a gene: 6. Looked up from germline, CDR1 is SGDLS and CDR2 is YYNGEE. The CDR3 has 15 amino acids. CDR3 residues: CASSVGGTGPNGYTF. The CDR3, as DNA: TGTGCCAGCAGCGTAGGGGGGACAGGGCCTAATGGCTACACCTTC.

The rearrangement uses TRBV10-1 and TRBJ1-2; maybe TRBD1 (5 bases). Trimming pared 8 bases from V and 5 bases from J, leaving 18 bases between. This CDR3 region has 14 residues. Germline CDR1 and CDR2: WNHNN and SYGVQD (reference sequence). The CDR3 DNA reads as TGCGCCAGCCAAACCCGACAGCTCGTTTATGGCTACACCTTC. Its protein product is CASQTRQLVYGYTF.

The V gene is TRBV3-1 (or the pseudogene TRBV3-2), the J gene TRBJ1-1; TRBD1 matches 10 bases. The germline gives CDR1 LGHDT, CDR2 YNNKEL (reference sequence). The CDR3 spans 17 residues. Trimming removed 2 bases from V and 3 bases from J; junction bases left unmatched: 9. The CDR3 here is CASSQHRQGAGDTEAFF. The CDR3 DNA sequence: TGTGCCAGCAGCCAACACCGACAGGGGGCAGGAGACACTGAAGCTTTCTTT.

V usage is TRBV27 and J usage is TRBJ2-1; TRBD1 matches 8 bases. Germline-derived CDR1 and CDR2 are MNHEY and SMNVEV (reference sequence). Trimming at V came to 4 bases and at J to 7 bases, leaving 15 bases not matched to a gene. This CDR3 comprises 17 residues. CDR3 DNA sequence: TGTGCCAGCAGTTCTCCCCGGACAGGGAAGGGGGTAAATGAGCAGTTCTTC. It is translated as CASSSPRTGKGVNEQFF.

The chain combines TRBV29-1 with TRBJ2-6; no firm D call. V lost 0 bases and J lost 0, with 3 bases in between. The CDR3 is 14 amino acids. CDR1 SQVTM and CDR2 ANQGSEA come from the germline V gene. The CDR3 sequence is CSVEEASGANVLTF. The CDR3 DNA is TGCAGCGTTGAAGAGGCCTCTGGGGCCAACGTCCTGACTTTC.

The rearrangement uses TRBV21-1 and TRBJ2-7; the DNA was not used to check the table's D call, TRBD2. TRBV21-1 is flagged as a pseudogene. The CDR3 covers 16 residues. CDR3 sequence (DNA): TGTGCCAGCAGCAAAGGTGGTGGGTCGACTAACTACGAGCAGTACTTC. Its protein product is CASSKGGGSTNYEQYF.

The V call is TRBV12-5, the J call TRBJ2-7; 9 bases line up with TRBD1. The germline gives CDR1 LGHNT, CDR2 FRNRAP. The CDR3 sequence is 17 residues long. J was trimmed by 6 bases and V by 1 base; bases with no gene match: 13. CDR3 amino acids: CASGLGGQGREKGEQYF. The CDR3 DNA is TGTGCTAGTGGTTTGGGAGGACAGGGGAGGGAGAAAGGCGAGCAGTACTTC. Combining the CDR3 with reference TRBV12-5 and TRBJ2-7 gives the whole variable domain DARVTQTPRHKVTEMGQEVTMRCQPILGHNTVFWYRQTMMQGLELLAYFRNRAPLDDSGMPKDRFSAEMPDATLATLKIQPSEPRDSAVYFCASGLGGQGREKGEQYFGPGTRLTVT.

This chain connects TRBV10-2 to TRBJ2-5; TRBD2 might be the D (6 bases). The CDR3 extends over 14 amino acids. Trimming removed 5 bases at V and 2 bases at J, with 12 bases between. Germline V gene data show CDR1 as WSHSY and CDR2 as SAAADI. CDR3 loop: CASSQNSGQETQYF. The CDR3 nucleotides read TGCGCCAGCAGTCAGAATAGCGGACAAGAGACCCAGTACTTC.

The rearrangement joins TRBV25-1 to TRBJ2-5; D is ambiguous. This CDR3 has 12 residues. Deletions cut 8 bases from V and 3 bases from J, with 10 bases between. The V gene's germline CDR1 is MGHDK and CDR2 SYGVNS. As DNA, the CDR3 is TGTGCCAGCCGCGTGAACGAAGAGACCCAGTACTTC. It codes for CASRVNEETQYF.

This sequence joins TRBV29-1 and TRBJ2-3, with TRBD1 identical over 7 bases. The CDR3 has 14 residues. CDR1 SQVTM and CDR2 ANQGSEA come from the germline V gene. V lost 7 bases, J lost 3 bases, and 10 bases stayed unmatched. CDR3 sequence (DNA): TGCAGCGCTGCTCCGGGACAGAGGACAGATACGCAGTATTTT. Translation: CSAAPGQRTDTQYF.

The chain links TRBV29-1 to TRBJ1-3, with 8 bases that match TRBD1. This CDR3 has 14 amino acids. Trimming cost V 6 bases and J 0 bases; bases outside gene matches: 4. Looked up from germline, CDR1 is SQVTM and CDR2 is ANQGSEA. CDR3 protein: CSVGTGISGNTIYF. The CDR3, as DNA: TGCAGCGTCGGGACAGGTATCTCTGGAAACACCATATATTTT. Supplemented by reference TRBV29-1 and TRBJ1-3, the full variable domain reads SAVISQKPSRDICQRGTSLTIQCQVDSQVTMMFWYRQQPGQSLTLIATANQGSEATYESGFVIDKFPISRPNLTFSTLTVSNMSPEDSSIYLCSVGTGISGNTIYFGEGSWLTVV.

CDR3 region: CATRGSGGDNEQFF. The CDR3 DNA follows: TGTGCCACCAGGGGTAGCGGGGGGGACAATGAGCAGTTCTTC. The J gene is TRBJ2-1, the V gene TRBV24-1; 11 bases are a match to TRBD2. CDR3 size: 14 residues. V shed 7 bases and J 5 bases; nucleotides not matched to a gene: 3. The germline gives CDR1 KGHDR, CDR2 SFDVKD.